The present entry profiles one T cell receptor beta chain with its context. The sample originates from a study of human T cells and chemical hapten exposure. This sample's time point: pre-sensitization, week 0. Treatment of the sample: therapeutic diphenylcyclopropenone sensitization with weekly scalp DPC. Each CDR3 protein gets one entry after TCRdb re-called the RACE reads with MiXCR. The table has about 120,000 distinct CDR3 sequences, about 14% seen once; the top ten hold approximately 3%. Trimming stripped 0 bases from V and 7 bases from J, with 7 bases between. The CDR3 totals 13 residues. Germline CDR1 is SGHRS and CDR2 is YFSETQ.

The TCR sequence derives from a woman under 30 with alopecia areata. Some clones in this sample may be carry-over from other donors' samples. This chain uses TRBV5-1 with TRBJ1-4, with D unclear. Sequencing used whole blood, obtained in connection with sensitization to the hapten diphenylcyclopropenone (DPC). The CDR3 bases are TGCGCCAGCAGCTTGGGTCTGGGTGAAAAACTGTTTTTT. Protein product: CASSLGLGEKLFF.